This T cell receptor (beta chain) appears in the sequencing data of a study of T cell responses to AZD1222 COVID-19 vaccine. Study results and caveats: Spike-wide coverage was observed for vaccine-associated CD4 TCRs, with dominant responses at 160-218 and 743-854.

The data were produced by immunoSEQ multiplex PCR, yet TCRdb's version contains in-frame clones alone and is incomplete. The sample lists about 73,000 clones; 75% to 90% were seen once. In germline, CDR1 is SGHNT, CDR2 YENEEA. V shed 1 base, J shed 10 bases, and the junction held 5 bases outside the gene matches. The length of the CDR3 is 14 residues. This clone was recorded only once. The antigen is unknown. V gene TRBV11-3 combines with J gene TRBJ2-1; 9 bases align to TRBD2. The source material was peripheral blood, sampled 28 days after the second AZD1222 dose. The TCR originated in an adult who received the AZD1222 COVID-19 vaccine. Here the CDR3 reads CASSLAPAGGEQFF. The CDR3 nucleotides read TGTGCCAGCAGCTTAGCGCCAGCGGGAGGCGAGCAGTTCTTC.